Reported below is one T cell receptor (beta chain). Trimming left V 6 bases short and J 9 bases short, with 26 bases between. The CDR3 has 16 amino acids. CDR1 is MDHEN and CDR2 is SYDVKM in the germline V gene. Authors' data handling: Scientists estimated how many nucleated cells there were by amplifying reference gene primers. Generated by immunoSEQ multiplex PCR, the TCRdb table keeps only in-frame clones and is missing some. That table is the source of V, J and clone size, and D and trimming were worked out from the DNA. The sample has over 100,000 clones, around 86% seen once; the top ten hold approximately 7.9%. The sample comes from a study of blood T cell repertoires in COVID-19.

Material: peripheral blood. The receptor's source is a man between 65 and 85 years old with acute or convalescent COVID-19. This chain links TRBV28 with TRBJ1-2, with a tentative D call TRBD1 (6 bases). CDR3 amino acids: CASSFSLTGTQDRYTF. As DNA, the CDR3 is TGTGCCAGCAGCTTTAGCCTCACCGGGACACAGGACCGCTACACCTTC.